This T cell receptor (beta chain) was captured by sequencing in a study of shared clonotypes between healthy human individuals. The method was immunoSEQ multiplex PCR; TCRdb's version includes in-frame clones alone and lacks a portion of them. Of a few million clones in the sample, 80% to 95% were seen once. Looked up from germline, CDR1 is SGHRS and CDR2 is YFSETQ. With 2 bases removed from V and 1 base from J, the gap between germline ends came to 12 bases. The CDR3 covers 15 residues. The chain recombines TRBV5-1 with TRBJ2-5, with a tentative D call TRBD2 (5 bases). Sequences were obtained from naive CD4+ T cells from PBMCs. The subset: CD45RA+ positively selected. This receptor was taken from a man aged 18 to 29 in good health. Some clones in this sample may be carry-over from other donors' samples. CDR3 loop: CASSFSPGTQETQYF. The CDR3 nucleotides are TGCGCCAGCAGCTTTAGCCCGGGAACCCAAGAGACCCAGTACTTC.